This T cell receptor (beta chain) was captured by sequencing in a study of blood T cells in healthy people across ages. The trim removed 6 bases at V and 5 bases at J, leaving 2 bases unmatched. The CDR3 extends over 14 amino acids. Germline lookup yields CDR1 ENHRY and CDR2 SYGVKD. Through a sample-barcoded 5' primer and a J-beta primer mix, a second PCR was run for roughly 6 to 11 cycles. A single record per CDR3 protein comes from TCRdb applying MiXCR to the 5' RACE reads. The profile shows around 1,000,000 distinct CDR3 sequences, around two fifths of them singletons. Sample: blood. V is TRBV10-3 and J is TRBJ2-7, with 15 bases fitting TRBD2. The source is a man aged 18-30 years in good health. The CDR3 coding sequence is TGTGCCATCAGAGGGACTAGCGGGGGGAACGAGCAGTACTTC. Its translation: CAIRGTSGGNEQYF.